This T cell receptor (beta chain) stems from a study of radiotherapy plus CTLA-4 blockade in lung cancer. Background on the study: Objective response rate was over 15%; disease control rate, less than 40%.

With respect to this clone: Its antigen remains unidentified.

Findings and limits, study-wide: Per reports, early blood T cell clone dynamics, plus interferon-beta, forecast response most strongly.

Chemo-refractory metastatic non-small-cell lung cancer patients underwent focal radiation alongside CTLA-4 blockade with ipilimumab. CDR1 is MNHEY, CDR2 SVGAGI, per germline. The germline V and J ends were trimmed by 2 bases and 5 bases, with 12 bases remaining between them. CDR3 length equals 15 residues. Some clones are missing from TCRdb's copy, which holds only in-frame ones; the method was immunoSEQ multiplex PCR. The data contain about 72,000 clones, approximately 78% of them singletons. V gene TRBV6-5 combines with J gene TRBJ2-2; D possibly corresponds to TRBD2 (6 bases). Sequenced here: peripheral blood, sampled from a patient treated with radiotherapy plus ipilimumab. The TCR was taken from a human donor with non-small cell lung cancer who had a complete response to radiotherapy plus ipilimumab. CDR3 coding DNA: TGTGCCAGCAGTTACGACCCCGCGGGGACCGGGGAGCTGTTTTTT. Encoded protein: CASSYDPAGTGELFF.